The 5 T cell receptor beta chains listed next were all sequenced from one sample in a study of blood T cell repertoires in COVID-19. Assay used: immunoSEQ multiplex PCR; TCRdb lists only in-frame clones, some missing. The repertoire holds about 280,000 clones, with approximately 90% as singletons. Sequencing was performed on PBMCs or T cells enriched from blood (not recorded which). All receptors derive from a woman aged 55-70 years in a cohort exposed to, infected with or recovered from COVID-19 (not recorded which).

Comment on this clone: Other nucleotide sequences from this sample produce the same CDR3. V is TRBV28 and J is TRBJ1-2; D is ambiguous. Germline values: CDR1 MDHEN, CDR2 SYDVKM. V was cut by 4 bases and J by 4 bases, with 4 bases left in between. The CDR3 sequence is 11 residues long. The DNA for the CDR3 is TGTGCCAGCAGTTCCTCCTATGGCTACACCTTC. Residues: CASSSSYGYTF.

As regards this clone: Other nucleotide sequences from this sample produce the same CDR3. The genes are TRBV19 and TRBJ2-1, with D perhaps TRBD2 (5 bases). Trimming cost V 6 bases and J 0 bases, with 12 bases left between them. CDR1 LNHDA and CDR2 SQIVND come from the germline V gene (reference sequence). The CDR3 spans 15 residues. The CDR3 bases are TGTGCCAGTAGGGCCGGTGGGAGCTCCTACAATGAGCAGTTCTTC. This gives the protein CASRAGGSSYNEQFF.

The chain is built from TRBV27 and TRBJ2-7; 7 bases map to TRBD1. The germline V gene has CDR1 MNHEY and CDR2 SMNVEV (reference sequence). The junction had 9 bases not matched to a gene; V was cut back by 5 bases and J by 2 bases. The length of the CDR3 is 15 residues. CDR3 protein: CASSADRDRAYEQYF. The DNA for the CDR3 is TGTGCCAGCAGTGCTGACCGGGACAGAGCCTACGAGCAGTACTTC.

This sequence joins TRBV7-2 and TRBJ2-3; TRBD2 might be the D (6 bases). The CDR3 has 15 residues. Trimming removed 3 bases at V and 5 bases at J, with 15 bases between. Per the germline V gene, CDR1 is SGHTA and CDR2 is FQGNSA. CDR3 sequence reads: CASSLTGDRKDTQYF. The CDR3 DNA sequence: TGTGCCAGCAGCTTGACGGGAGACCGGAAAGATACGCAGTATTTT. The complete variable domain, with remaining parts taken from reference TRBV7-2 and TRBJ2-3, reads GAGVSQSPSNKVTEKGKDVELRCDPISGHTALYWYRQSLGQGLEFLIYFQGNSAPDKSGLPSDRFSAERTGGSVSTLTIQRTQQEDSAVYLCASSLTGDRKDTQYFGPGTRLTVL.

The rearrangement links TRBV14 to TRBJ2-1; 7 nucleotides align to TRBD2. Trimming removed 7 bases from V and 3 bases from J; junction bases left unmatched: 6. The CDR3 has 14 residues. In germline, CDR1 is SGHDN, CDR2 FVKESK. The CDR3 sequence is CASKERGDYNEQFF. CDR3 nucleotide sequence: TGTGCCAGCAAAGAGCGGGGTGACTACAATGAGCAGTTCTTC.